The 27 T cell receptor beta chains reported below all come from one sample, sequenced in a study of OX40 agonist ivuxolimab in advanced cancers. Data came from immunoSEQ multiplex PCR; TCRdb stores just in-frame clones and leaves some out. This sample has roughly 90,000 clones, with around 88% found just once. The source material was CD4+ or CD8+ T cells sorted from blood, sampled in a trial of the OX40 agonist ivuxolimab. These receptors were collected from an adult with an advanced solid tumor such as melanoma, head and neck, liver or kidney cancer.

V and J are TRBV6-1 and TRBJ1-6; the match to TRBD1 covers 7 bases. Per the germline V gene, CDR1 is MNHNS and CDR2 is SASEGT. With V trimmed by 2 bases and J by 9 bases, 13 bases remained unmatched. There are 17 residues in the CDR3. CDR3 residues: CASSERVLRDRGSPLHF. CDR3 coding DNA: TGTGCCAGCAGTGAAAGGGTCCTGCGGGACAGAGGTTCACCCCTCCACTTT.

The chain's CDR3 is CASSPGLHSNTGELFF. In DNA form, the CDR3 reads TGTGCCAGCAGCCCAGGGCTACATTCGAACACCGGGGAGCTGTTTTTT. J is TRBJ2-2 and V is TRBV9; tentatively, D is TRBD1 (5 bases). Trimming cost V 4 bases and J 0 bases, with 13 bases left between them. The CDR3 is 16 residues long. CDR1 and CDR2 from the germline V gene are SGDLS and YYNGEE.

The rearrangement uses TRBV10-3 and TRBJ1-4; D may be TRBD1 (5 bases). Trimming took 0 bases from V and 4 from J, leaving 9 bases between them. This CDR3 has 15 amino acids. Germline V gene data show CDR1 as ENHRY and CDR2 as SYGVKD. This chain's CDR3 is CAISESVGDNEKLFF. The DNA of the CDR3 is TGTGCCATCAGTGAGTCGGTAGGGGATAATGAAAAACTGTTTTTT.

The rearrangement uses TRBV25-1 and TRBJ2-7; no firm D call. Trimming pared 2 bases from V and 2 bases from J, leaving 10 bases between. Germline V gene lookup returns CDR1 MGHDK and CDR2 SYGVNS. The length of the CDR3 is 14 residues. CDR3 DNA: TGTGCCAGCAGTGAAAACGGCGGTACCTACGAGCAGTACTTC. Protein sequence: CASSENGGTYEQYF.

The rearrangement uses TRBV7-9 and TRBJ1-5, with unresolved D. Per germline, CDR1 SEHNR and CDR2 FQNEAQ (reference sequence). The germline V and J ends were trimmed by 3 bases and 1 base, with 10 bases remaining between them. The CDR3 consists of 15 residues. The CDR3 is CASSFVGRSNQPQHF. Written as DNA, the CDR3 is TGTGCCAGCAGCTTCGTTGGACGCAGCAATCAGCCCCAGCATTTT.

The chain uses TRBV13 and TRBJ2-7; 7 bases are shared with TRBD1. Germline CDR1 is PRHDT and CDR2 is FYEKMQ (reference sequence). The V gene end was trimmed by 5 bases and the J gene end by 7 bases; junction bases not matched to a gene: 8. This CDR3 is built from 13 residues. The CDR3 DNA is TGTGCCAGCAGCCAATGGACAGGTGGGGAGCAGTACTTC. Protein: CASSQWTGGEQYF.

The rearrangement uses TRBV5-4 and TRBJ2-2, with 7 bases matching TRBD2. The CDR3 totals 14 residues. Germline CDR1 and CDR2: SGHNT and YYREEE (reference sequence). Trimming removed 5 bases from V and 7 bases from J; junction bases left unmatched: 8. The CDR3 coding sequence is TGTGCCAGCAGGGGAGGGGAGGGGATCGGGGAGCTGTTTTTT. Translating gives CASRGGEGIGELFF. Supplemented by reference TRBV5-4 and TRBJ2-2, the full variable domain reads ETGVTQSPTHLIKTRGQQVTLRCSSQSGHNTVSWYQQALGQGPQFIFQYYREEENGRGNFPPRFSGLQFPNYSSELNVNALELDDSALYLCASRGGEGIGELFFGEGSRLTVL.

The rearrangement links TRBV6-5 to TRBJ2-3; TRBD2 aligns across 9 bases. Germline V gene data show CDR1 as MNHEY and CDR2 as SVGAGI. The V segment lost 0 bases and the J segment 1 base; nucleotides outside the gene matches: 2. The CDR3 totals 16 residues. Written as DNA, the CDR3 is TGTGCCAGCAGTTACTCCTCTAGCGGGGGCACAGATACGCAGTATTTT. As protein: CASSYSSSGGTDTQYF.

This rearrangement joins TRBV7-2 to TRBJ2-1; 11 bases align to TRBD2. V lost 2 bases and J lost 2; bases outside the gene matches: 2. This CDR3 comprises 16 residues. Germline V gene data show CDR1 as SGHTA and CDR2 as FQGNSA. This chain's CDR3 is CASSLKTSGTYNEQFF. CDR3 DNA sequence: TGTGCCAGCAGCTTAAAGACTAGCGGGACCTACAATGAGCAGTTCTTC. Full variable domain (outside the CDR3, taken from reference TRBV7-2 and TRBJ2-1): GAGVSQSPSNKVTEKGKDVELRCDPISGHTALYWYRQSLGQGLEFLIYFQGNSAPDKSGLPSDRFSAERTGGSVSTLTIQRTQQEDSAVYLCASSLKTSGTYNEQFFGPGTRLTVL.

The chain has TRBV27 and TRBJ2-7; D call uncertain. V was clipped by 2 bases and J by 6 bases, with 11 bases between them. The CDR3 contains 13 residues. CDR1 and CDR2 from the germline V gene are MNHEY and SMNVEV (reference sequence). The CDR3 DNA reads TGTGCCAGCAGTTTAAGTATTCGTGCCGAGCAGTACTTC. Its translation is CASSLSIRAEQYF.

V is TRBV28 and J is TRBJ1-4, with 9 positions matching TRBD1. Looked up from germline, CDR1 is MDHEN and CDR2 is SYDVKM. The CDR3 sequence is 15 residues long. V dropped 6 bases and J dropped 6; count of bases not matched to a gene: 8. The chain's CDR3 is CASSLNRGLYEKLFF. The CDR3 nucleotides read TGTGCCAGCAGCCTCAACAGGGGGCTGTATGAAAAACTGTTTTTT.

This clone has only one observation. The chain is built from TRBV2 and TRBJ2-2; TRBD2 aligns across 9 bases. CDR1 and CDR2 (germline): SNHLY, FYNNEI. The junction had 11 bases not matched to a gene; V was cut back by 8 bases and J by 7 bases. The CDR3 is made up of 15 amino acids. CDR3 sequence reads: CASWRGGAMGGELFF. For the CDR3, the DNA is TGTGCCAGCTGGCGCGGGGGGGCCATGGGCGGGGAGCTGTTTTTT.

The J gene is TRBJ1-1, the V gene TRBV2, with D perhaps matching TRBD1 (5 bases). CDR3 length equals 13 residues. V shed 7 bases and J shed 4 bases, with 13 bases lying between them. Germline values: CDR1 SNHLY, CDR2 FYNNEI. The DNA for the CDR3 is TGTGCCAGCATGGGGCCCACTGCCACTGAAGCTTTCTTT. This codes for CASMGPTATEAFF. Using reference TRBV2 and TRBJ1-1 for the parts outside the CDR3, the full variable domain is EPEVTQTPSHQVTQMGQEVILRCVPISNHLYFYWYRQILGQKVEFLVSFYNNEISEKSEIFDDQFSVERPDGSNFTLKIRSTKLEDSAMYFCASMGPTATEAFFGQGTRLTVV.

J is TRBJ2-5 and V is TRBV2, with 7 bases aligning to TRBD2. This CDR3 spans 13 amino acids. V lost 7 bases and J lost 4; bases outside the gene matches: 6. The germline V gene has CDR1 SNHLY and CDR2 FYNNEI. In DNA form, the CDR3 reads TGTGCCAGCAATGGACTAGAGGGAGAGACCCAGTACTTC. This encodes CASNGLEGETQYF.

This clone was observed a few times. The genes are TRBV7-9 and TRBJ1-1; D possibly corresponds to TRBD1 (5 bases). This CDR3 is 13 amino acids long. Trimming cost V 0 bases and J 9 bases, with 11 bases left between them. Germline assignment: CDR1 SEHNR and CDR2 FQNEAQ (reference sequence). CDR3: CASSLAGGDQAFF. The CDR3 nucleotides are TGTGCCAGCAGCTTAGCGGGAGGGGATCAAGCTTTCTTT.

This clone came up once. The chain couples TRBV6-6 to TRBJ2-7; 7 nucleotides agree with TRBD1. Germline loops: CDR1 MNHNY, CDR2 SVGAGI (reference sequence). V shed 10 bases and J 0 bases; nucleotides not matched to a gene: 6. The CDR3 is made up of 13 amino acids. As DNA, the CDR3 is TGTGCCACCTCATGGGACAGCTCCTACGAGCAGTACTTC. It encodes CATSWDSSYEQYF.

The rearrangement uses TRBV5-1 and TRBJ2-2; D is undetermined. CDR1 and CDR2 from the germline V gene are SGHRS and YFSETQ. The CDR3 has 15 amino acids. V lost 1 base and J 0 bases, leaving 7 bases between the germline ends. The CDR3 nucleotides read TGCGCCAGCAGCTTGTCCAGCGCGAACACCGGGGAGCTGTTTTTT. Its translation: CASSLSSANTGELFF.

This rearrangement joins TRBV2 to TRBJ2-2; D remains unclear. The CDR3 consists of 13 residues. The germline gives CDR1 SNHLY, CDR2 FYNNEI. Trimming took off 8 bases at V and 0 bases at J, with 7 bases between the two ends. This CDR3 is CASAVANTGELFF. As DNA, the CDR3 is TGTGCCAGCGCGGTCGCGAACACCGGGGAGCTGTTTTTT.

This clone was recorded only once. V is TRBV6-5 and J is TRBJ1-4; D may be TRBD1 (6 bases). V was cut by 2 bases and J by 3 bases, with 7 bases left in between. This CDR3 has 14 residues. CDR1 MNHEY and CDR2 SVGAGI come from the germline V gene. The CDR3 loop is CASSYGGSNEKLFF. DNA of the CDR3: TGTGCCAGCAGTTACGGGGGCTCTAATGAAAAACTGTTTTTT.

The genes are TRBV28 and TRBJ2-3, with TRBD2 matching 7 bases. Germline loops: CDR1 MDHEN, CDR2 SYDVKM. Trimming removed 7 bases from V and 3 bases from J; junction bases left unmatched: 4. The CDR3 is 13 amino acids. CDR3: CASKEGGTDTQYF. The CDR3, as DNA: TGTGCCAGCAAGGAGGGAGGGACAGATACGCAGTATTTT. Full variable domain (outside the CDR3, taken from reference TRBV28 and TRBJ2-3): DVKVTQSSRYLVKRTGEKVFLECVQDMDHENMFWYRQDPGLGLRLIYFSYDVKMKEKGDIPEGYSVSREKKERFSLILESASTNQTSMYLCASKEGGTDTQYFGPGTRLTVL.

The chain joins TRBV5-1 to TRBJ1-3; no definite D call. CDR1 SGHRS and CDR2 YFSETQ come from the germline V gene. V was shortened by 0 bases and J by 1 base, with 11 bases between the two germline ends. CDR3 length: 16 amino acids. CDR3: CASSLEVGRSGNTIYF. In DNA, the CDR3 is TGCGCCAGCAGCTTGGAGGTCGGCAGGTCTGGAAACACCATATATTTT.

This clone has just one count. The chain couples TRBV9 to TRBJ1-6, with D uncertain. The CDR3 contains 14 residues. Trimming shortened V by 1 base and J by 9 bases, and 11 bases separated the two germline ends. Germline V gene lookup returns CDR1 SGDLS and CDR2 YYNGEE. The CDR3 DNA reads as TGTGCCAGCAGCGTATTGGAGAGAACTTCACCCCTCCACTTT. It encodes CASSVLERTSPLHF. Based on the CDR3 plus reference TRBV9 and TRBJ1-6, the full variable domain is DSGVTQTPKHLITATGQRVTLRCSPRSGDLSVYWYQQSLDQGLQFLIQYYNGEERAKGNILERFSAQQFPDLHSELNLSSLELGDSALYFCASSVLERTSPLHFGNGTRLTVT.

The V gene is TRBV2, the J gene TRBJ2-5; either TRBD1 or TRBD2 may fit D (5 bases each). The germline V gene encodes CDR1 SNHLY and CDR2 FYNNEI. This CDR3 comprises 14 residues. Trimming removed 6 bases from V and 5 bases from J, with 16 bases in between. CDR3 coding DNA: TGTGCCAGCAGGGAGGACGGGGCCATCGAGACCCAGTACTTC. Protein product: CASREDGAIETQYF.

This chain uses TRBV6-1 with TRBJ2-7, with 14 bases lining up with TRBD2. The CDR3 length is 14 residues. V lost 5 bases to trimming and J lost 9 bases; unmatched junction nucleotides: 6. Germline loops: CDR1 MNHNS, CDR2 SASEGT. This CDR3 is CASSRGLAGDVQYF. In nucleotides, the CDR3 is TGTGCCAGCAGTCGGGGACTAGCGGGAGATGTGCAGTACTTC.

The V gene is TRBV30, the J gene TRBJ2-3; a possible D gene is TRBD1 (7 bases). The CDR3 covers 17 residues. Germline CDR1 GTSNPN, CDR2 SVGIG (reference sequence). Trimming removed 0 bases at V and 1 base at J, with 17 bases between. CDR3 DNA: TGTGCCTGGAGTGTGCGACAGGGAGGTACGCGCACAGATACGCAGTATTTT. Encoded protein: CAWSVRQGGTRTDTQYF.

The chain combines TRBV11-1 with TRBJ2-7; D possibly matches TRBD1 or TRBD2 (5 bases each). The V end was cut by 0 bases, the J end by 5 bases, with 17 bases between. The germline V gene encodes CDR1 SGHAT and CDR2 FQDESV (reference sequence). This CDR3 has 16 amino acids. CDR3 nucleotide sequence: TGTGCCAGCAGCTTAGCCGGACGAAGGGGAGTCGACGAGCAGTACTTC. Protein: CASSLAGRRGVDEQYF.

V is TRBV7-9 and J is TRBJ2-1; 10 nucleotides match TRBD1. Trimming removed 11 bases from V and 4 bases from J; junction bases left unmatched: 11. The CDR3 loop spans 15 amino acids. Germline V CDR1 and CDR2: SEHNR, FQNEAQ (reference sequence). The CDR3 DNA is TGTGCCGGTTCCCGGGGGACAGGGGTTTACAATGAGCAGTTCTTC. This gives the protein CAGSRGTGVYNEQFF. The whole variable domain, filled in from reference TRBV7-9 and TRBJ2-1, reads DTGVSQNPRHKITKRGQNVTFRCDPISEHNRLYWYRQTLGQGPEFLTYFQNEAQLEKSRLLSDRFSAERPKGSFSTLEIQRTEQGDSAMYLCAGSRGTGVYNEQFFGPGTRLTVL.